What follows are 22 T cell receptor beta chains derived from one specimen sequenced in a study of control samples from healthy donors and cancer patients. The method was immunoSEQ multiplex PCR; TCRdb's version includes in-frame clones alone and lacks a portion of them. The sample lists 90,000 to 100,000 clones; 79% were seen once. Source material: blood. The receptors were gathered from a woman between 25 and 40 years old in good health.

V is TRBV6-5 and J is TRBJ1-1, with no clear D. The V end lost 2 bases, the J end lost 10 bases, and 14 bases lay between the germline ends. Germline assignment: CDR1 MNHEY and CDR2 SVGAGI. The CDR3 contains 13 residues. The CDR3 sequence: CASSYTQVGLAFF. The CDR3 region has the DNA TGTGCCAGCAGTTACACCCAGGTCGGTTTAGCTTTCTTT.

CDR3 sequence: CAALQTVRDSKNYGYTF. The DNA for the CDR3 is TGTGCCGCCTTACAAACTGTCCGGGACAGCAAAAACTATGGCTACACCTTC. V usage is TRBV2 and J usage is TRBJ1-2, with 7 positions matching TRBD1. This CDR3 is built from 17 residues. Germline CDR1 and CDR2: SNHLY and FYNNEI. V shed 11 bases and J 2 bases; nucleotides not matched to a gene: 20.

Here the CDR3 reads CASRATRSMNTEAFF. Here the CDR3 DNA reads TGTGCCAGCAGGGCAACCAGGAGCATGAACACTGAAGCTTTCTTT. The chain employs TRBV6-5 and TRBJ1-1; D gene unclear. Deletions cut 6 bases from V and 0 bases from J, with 14 bases between. The CDR3 covers 15 residues. Per germline, CDR1 MNHEY and CDR2 SVGAGI.

This rearrangement joins TRBV6-5 to TRBJ2-2, with TRBD1 as a possible D gene (6 bases). Germline V gives CDR1 MNHEY, CDR2 SVGAGI. V shed 6 bases and J shed 6 bases, with 17 bases lying between them. CDR3 length: 15 amino acids. The CDR3 nucleotides read TGTGCCAGCAGGCAGAAAGATACAGGGTCCGGGGAGCTGTTTTTT. It encodes CASRQKDTGSGELFF.

The chain uses TRBV10-2 and TRBJ1-1; 7 nucleotides align to TRBD1. The V gene's germline CDR1 is WSHSY and CDR2 SAAADI. CDR3 size: 12 residues. V dropped 7 bases and J dropped 4; count of bases not matched to a gene: 3. The CDR3 sequence is CASTDRATEAFF. In DNA, the CDR3 is TGCGCCAGCACCGACAGGGCCACTGAAGCTTTCTTT.

The V and J genes are TRBV3-1 (or the pseudogene TRBV3-2) and TRBJ2-3, with D tentatively TRBD2 (6 bases). The CDR3 runs to 14 residues. Germline CDR1 is LGHDT and CDR2 is YNNKEL (reference sequence). Trimming cost V 6 bases and J 7 bases, with 17 bases left between them. In nucleotides, the CDR3 is TGTGCCAGCAGAGGCGGGGCAACACTCAATACGCAGTATTTT. Amino acid sequence: CASRGGATLNTQYF.

This chain joins TRBV7-2 and TRBJ2-3; D gene uncertain. The CDR3 is made up of 11 amino acids. Germline V gene sequence: CDR1 SGHTA, CDR2 FQGNSA. Trimming took 4 bases from V and 6 from J, leaving 5 bases between them. CDR3 sequence reads: CASSSWDTQYF. CDR3 nucleotides: TGTGCCAGCAGCTCTTGGGATACGCAGTATTTT.

The chain couples TRBV14 to TRBJ2-6; D not certain. V shed 0 bases and J shed 4 bases, with 10 bases lying between them. The germline V gene has CDR1 SGHDN and CDR2 FVKESK. The CDR3 spans 16 residues. CDR3 in DNA: TGTGCCAGCAGCCAAGAAAACCCTTTGGGGGCCAACGTCCTGACTTTC. It translates to CASSQENPLGANVLTF.

Of note for this clone: The identical CDR3 is also encoded by other nucleotide sequences in the sample. The chain combines TRBV19 with TRBJ1-1, with a tentative D call TRBD1 (5 bases). The germline CDR1 and CDR2 sequences are LNHDA and SQIVND (reference sequence). There are 13 residues in the CDR3. Trimming left V 5 bases short and J 1 base short, with 8 bases between. CDR3 DNA: TGTGCCAGTAGTGTTCAGGGGAACACTGAAGCTTTCTTT. Protein: CASSVQGNTEAFF.

The V and J genes are TRBV29-1 and TRBJ2-7, with D possibly TRBD1 on 6 matching bases. The germline V gene encodes CDR1 SQVTM and CDR2 ANQGSEA. The CDR3 extends over 14 amino acids. V gave up 5 bases and J gave up 5 bases, with 19 bases separating them. The CDR3 spells CSVSTGSVRDEQYF. CDR3 sequence (DNA): TGCAGCGTTTCCACAGGGTCTGTTAGGGACGAGCAGTACTTC.

The chain joins TRBV6-1 to TRBJ1-2; D not certain. V lost 1 base, J lost 4 bases, and 10 bases lay in between. Germline loops: CDR1 MNHNS, CDR2 SASEGT. The CDR3 runs to 14 residues. CDR3 protein: CASSEGGRSYGYTF. DNA of the CDR3: TGTGCCAGCAGTGAAGGAGGGAGATCCTATGGCTACACCTTC.

This chain uses TRBV19 with TRBJ2-5; 10 nucleotides agree with TRBD1. V shed 3 bases and J 4 bases; nucleotides not matched to a gene: 5. This CDR3 has 15 residues. Germline V CDR1 and CDR2: LNHDA, SQIVND (reference sequence). DNA of the CDR3: TGTGCCAGTAGTATGAGGGGACAGGGGCCAGAGACCCAGTACTTC. Its protein is CASSMRGQGPETQYF. The whole variable domain, filled in from reference TRBV19 and TRBJ2-5, reads DGGITQSPKYLFRKEGQNVTLSCEQNLNHDAMYWYRQDPGQGLRLIYYSQIVNDFQKGDIAEGYSVSREKKESFPLTVTSAQKNPTAFYLCASSMRGQGPETQYFGPGTRLLVL.

The chain couples TRBV11-2 to TRBJ2-3; D is perhaps TRBD2 (6 bases). This CDR3 spans 16 amino acids. The V gene lost 3 bases and the J gene lost 2 bases, with 15 bases spanning the gap. Germline V gives CDR1 SGHAT, CDR2 FQNNGV. The CDR3 region has the DNA TGTGCCAGCAGCTTCGAATGGCGGGATCCCACAGATACGCAGTATTTT. Its protein product is CASSFEWRDPTDTQYF.

The chain has TRBV6-5 and TRBJ2-3, with D hard to call. V was cut by 6 bases and J by 2 bases, with 12 bases left in between. Germline V gene data show CDR1 as MNHEY and CDR2 as SVGAGI. The CDR3 runs 14 residues. CDR3 residues: CASRWTVFTDTQYF. As DNA, the CDR3 is TGTGCCAGCAGATGGACGGTGTTCACAGATACGCAGTATTTT.

Here the CDR3 reads CASSDRVSGNTIYF. DNA of the CDR3: TGTGCCAGCAGCGACAGGGTCTCTGGAAACACCATATATTTT. This chain uses TRBV11-2 with TRBJ1-3; 7 bases are shared with TRBD1. Trimming removed 5 bases from V and 0 bases from J; junction bases left unmatched: 1. This CDR3 has 14 amino acids. Germline assignment: CDR1 SGHAT and CDR2 FQNNGV.

The V call is TRBV19, the J call TRBJ1-5, with no clear D. V was pared by 0 bases and J by 0 bases, with 18 bases between. The CDR3 loop spans 19 amino acids. Germline CDR1 LNHDA, CDR2 SQIVND (reference sequence). The CDR3 is CASSIDPRPSKYSNQPQHF. The CDR3 bases are TGTGCCAGTAGTATAGACCCCCGGCCCTCCAAGTATAGCAATCAGCCCCAGCATTTT.

The chain combines TRBV9 with TRBJ2-2; D unresolved. This CDR3 is built from 12 residues. The V end lost 4 bases, the J end lost 6 bases, and 7 bases lay between the germline ends. Per germline, CDR1 SGDLS and CDR2 YYNGEE. CDR3 sequence (DNA): TGTGCCAGCAGCACCCAACCCGGGGAGCTGTTTTTT. Protein product: CASSTQPGELFF.

This chain uses TRBV30 with TRBJ2-3; 9 bases are a match to TRBD1. V dropped 5 bases and J dropped 2; count of bases not matched to a gene: 2. There are 13 residues in the CDR3. CDR1 and CDR2 from the germline V gene are GTSNPN and SVGIG (reference sequence). The CDR3 region is CAWGQGNTDTQYF. CDR3 nucleotide sequence: TGTGCCTGGGGACAGGGGAACACAGATACGCAGTATTTT.

This chain joins TRBV12-5 and TRBJ2-1; the match to TRBD1 covers 8 bases. V lost 2 bases, J lost 12 bases, and 6 bases stayed unmatched. The CDR3 spans 13 residues. The germline gives CDR1 LGHNT, CDR2 FRNRAP. CDR3 nucleotide sequence: TGTGCTAGTGGTTTGTCCTCCGGGACAGGGCAGTTCTTC. This translates into CASGLSSGTGQFF. The full variable domain, completed using reference TRBV12-5 and TRBJ2-1, is DARVTQTPRHKVTEMGQEVTMRCQPILGHNTVFWYRQTMMQGLELLAYFRNRAPLDDSGMPKDRFSAEMPDATLATLKIQPSEPRDSAVYFCASGLSSGTGQFFGPGTRLTVL.

This clone occurred once. The DNA of the CDR3 is TGTGCCAGCTCATATGACCGGGACAGGACGACAGATACGCAGTATTTT. Translation gives CASSYDRDRTTDTQYF. The V and J genes are TRBV18 and TRBJ2-3; TRBD1 matches at 8 bases. Germline CDR1 is KGHSH and CDR2 is LQKENI. V lost 5 bases to trimming and J lost 3 bases; unmatched junction nucleotides: 10. The CDR3 loop spans 16 amino acids.

The rearrangement joins TRBV19 to TRBJ1-2; 7 bases align to TRBD1. The V segment lost 4 bases and the J segment 2 bases; nucleotides outside the gene matches: 10. The CDR3 contains 16 residues. Germline V gene data show CDR1 as LNHDA and CDR2 as SQIVND (reference sequence). In DNA, the CDR3 is TGTGCCAGTAGTACCCCGGACAGGACCTCAAACTATGGCTACACCTTC. This codes for CASSTPDRTSNYGYTF.

This clone was seen a single time. V gene TRBV5-4 combines with J gene TRBJ2-1, with a possible D match to TRBD2 (7 bases). There are 16 residues in the CDR3. V lost 5 bases and J lost 0, with 15 bases in between. CDR1 is SGHNT and CDR2 is YYREEE in the germline V gene (reference sequence). The CDR3 loop is CASSTGGPSSYNEQFF. The CDR3 DNA reads TGTGCCAGCAGTACGGGGGGCCCAAGCTCCTACAATGAGCAGTTCTTC.